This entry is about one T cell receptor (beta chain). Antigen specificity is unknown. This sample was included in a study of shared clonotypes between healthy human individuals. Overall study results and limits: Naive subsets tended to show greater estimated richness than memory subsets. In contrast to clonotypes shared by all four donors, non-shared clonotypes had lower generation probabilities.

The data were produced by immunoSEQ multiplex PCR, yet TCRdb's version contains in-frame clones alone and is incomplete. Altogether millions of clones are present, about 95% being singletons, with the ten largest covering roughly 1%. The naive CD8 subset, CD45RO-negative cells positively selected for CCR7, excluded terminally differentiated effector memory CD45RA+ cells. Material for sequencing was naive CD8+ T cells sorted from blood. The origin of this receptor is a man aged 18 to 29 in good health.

The CDR3 loop reads CASSPPPSGSIFEQYF. CDR3 nucleotides: TGTGCCAGCTCACCACCTCCTAGCGGGAGTATTTTTGAGCAGTACTTC. V gene TRBV18 combines with J gene TRBJ2-7, with 10 bases identical to TRBD2. The CDR3 has 16 residues. V lost 0 bases to trimming and J lost 7 bases; unmatched junction nucleotides: 9. Germline V CDR1 and CDR2: KGHSH, LQKENI.